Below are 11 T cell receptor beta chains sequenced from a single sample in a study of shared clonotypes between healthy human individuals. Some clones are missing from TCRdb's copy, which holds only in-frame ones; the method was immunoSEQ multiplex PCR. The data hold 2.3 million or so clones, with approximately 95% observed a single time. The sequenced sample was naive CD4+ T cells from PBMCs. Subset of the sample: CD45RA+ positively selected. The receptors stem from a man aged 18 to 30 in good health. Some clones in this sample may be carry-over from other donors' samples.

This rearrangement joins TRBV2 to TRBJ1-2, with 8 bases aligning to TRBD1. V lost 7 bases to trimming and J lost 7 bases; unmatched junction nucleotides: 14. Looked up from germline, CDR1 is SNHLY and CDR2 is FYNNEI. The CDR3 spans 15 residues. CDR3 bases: TGTGCCAGCACCAAAAGCAGGACAGGGTGGAGTGGCTACACCTTC. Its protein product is CASTKSRTGWSGYTF.

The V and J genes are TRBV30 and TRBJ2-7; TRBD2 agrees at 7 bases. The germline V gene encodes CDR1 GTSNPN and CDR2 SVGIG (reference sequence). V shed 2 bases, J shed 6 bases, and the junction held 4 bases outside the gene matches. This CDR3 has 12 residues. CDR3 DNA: TGTGCCTGGAGTCCGGGGGGACTCGAGCAGTACTTC. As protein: CAWSPGGLEQYF.

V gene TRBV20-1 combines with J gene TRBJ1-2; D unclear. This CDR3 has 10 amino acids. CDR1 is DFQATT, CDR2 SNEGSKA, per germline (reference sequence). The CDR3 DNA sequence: TGCACCTCAACCGGGAATGGCTACACCTTC. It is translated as CTSTGNGYTF.

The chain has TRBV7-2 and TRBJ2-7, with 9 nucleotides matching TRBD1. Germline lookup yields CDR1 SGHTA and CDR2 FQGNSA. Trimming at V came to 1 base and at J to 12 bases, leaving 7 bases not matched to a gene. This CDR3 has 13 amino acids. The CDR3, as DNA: TGTGCCAGCAGCTTAGAGGGACAGGGTCGGCGGTACTTC. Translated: CASSLEGQGRRYF. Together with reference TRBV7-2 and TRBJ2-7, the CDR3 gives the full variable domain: GAGVSQSPSNKVTEKGKDVELRCDPISGHTALYWYRQSLGQGLEFLIYFQGNSAPDKSGLPSDRFSAERTGGSVSTLTIQRTQQEDSAVYLCASSLEGQGRRYFGPGTRLTVT.

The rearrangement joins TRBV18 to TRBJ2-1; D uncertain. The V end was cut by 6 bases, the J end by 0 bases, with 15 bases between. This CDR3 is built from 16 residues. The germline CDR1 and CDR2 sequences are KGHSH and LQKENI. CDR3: CASSPSGKISYNEQFF. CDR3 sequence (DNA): TGTGCCAGCTCCCCCTCGGGTAAAATCTCCTACAATGAGCAGTTCTTC.

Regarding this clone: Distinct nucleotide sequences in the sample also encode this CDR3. The CDR3 region has the DNA TGTGCCAGCAGCTTAGGTCCGGGGAACACTGAAGCTTTCTTT. Translation: CASSLGPGNTEAFF. V gene TRBV11-3 combines with J gene TRBJ1-1, with D hard to call. V was pared by 1 base and J by 1 base, with 7 bases between. Germline CDR1 SGHNT, CDR2 YENEEA. This CDR3 spans 14 amino acids.

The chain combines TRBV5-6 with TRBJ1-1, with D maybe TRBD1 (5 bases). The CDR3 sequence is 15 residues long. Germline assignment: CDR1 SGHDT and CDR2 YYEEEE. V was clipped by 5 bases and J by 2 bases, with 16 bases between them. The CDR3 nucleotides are TGTGCCAGCAGTTATCATCCGACAGCCAACACTGAAGCTTTCTTT. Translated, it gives CASSYHPTANTEAFF. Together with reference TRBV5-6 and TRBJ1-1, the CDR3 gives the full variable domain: DAGVTQSPTHLIKTRGQQVTLRCSPKSGHDTVSWYQQALGQGPQFIFQYYEEEERQRGNFPDRFSGHQFPNYSSELNVNALLLGDSALYLCASSYHPTANTEAFFGQGTRLTVV.

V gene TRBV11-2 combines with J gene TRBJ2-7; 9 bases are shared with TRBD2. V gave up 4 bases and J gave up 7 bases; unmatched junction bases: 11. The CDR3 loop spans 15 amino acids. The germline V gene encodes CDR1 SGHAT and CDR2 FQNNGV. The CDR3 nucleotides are TGTGCCAGCAGCTACTCCGGGACTAGCTCTTGGGAGCAGTACTTC. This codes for CASSYSGTSSWEQYF. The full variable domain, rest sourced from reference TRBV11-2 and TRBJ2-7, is EAGVAQSPRYKIIEKRQSVAFWCNPISGHATLYWYQQILGQGPKLLIQFQNNGVVDDSQLPKDRFSAERLKGVDSTLKIQPAKLEDSAVYLCASSYSGTSSWEQYFGPGTRLTVT.

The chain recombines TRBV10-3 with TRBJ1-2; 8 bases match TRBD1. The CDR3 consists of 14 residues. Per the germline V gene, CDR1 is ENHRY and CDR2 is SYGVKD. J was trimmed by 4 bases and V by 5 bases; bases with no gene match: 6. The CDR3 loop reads CAISPRTGSYGYTF. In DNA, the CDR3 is TGTGCCATCAGTCCCAGGACAGGGAGCTATGGCTACACCTTC.

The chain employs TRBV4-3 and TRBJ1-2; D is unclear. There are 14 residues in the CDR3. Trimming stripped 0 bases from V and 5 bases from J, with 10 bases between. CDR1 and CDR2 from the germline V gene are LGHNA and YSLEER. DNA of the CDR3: TGCGCCAGCAGCCAAGATCGGAGCCTATATGGCTACACCTTC. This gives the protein CASSQDRSLYGYTF.

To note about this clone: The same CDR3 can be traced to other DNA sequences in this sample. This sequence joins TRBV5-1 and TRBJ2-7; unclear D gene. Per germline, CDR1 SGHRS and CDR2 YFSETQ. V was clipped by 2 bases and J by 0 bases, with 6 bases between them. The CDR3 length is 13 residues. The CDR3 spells CASSFTDSYEQYF. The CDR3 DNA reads TGCGCCAGCAGCTTTACGGACTCCTACGAGCAGTACTTC.